The source of this T cell receptor (beta chain) is a study of T cell repertoires in ileal Crohn's disease. With respect to this clone: Its antigen is not identified.

Study-wide results and caveats: Clonality above 26.8% at surgery always came with endoscopic recurrence. Clonal expansions were more frequent in active smokers than non-smokers at surgery.

This sample's time point: inflamed ileum from the surgical specimen. Included were adult ileal or ileocolonic Crohn's patients indicated for ileocolonic resection. Germline V CDR1 and CDR2: MGHRA, YSYEKL. V shed 6 bases and J shed 6 bases, with 18 bases lying between them. There are 15 residues in the CDR3. Produced via immunoSEQ multiplex PCR; TCRdb's table is partial and in-frame only. In the table there are several thousand clones, approximately 83% of which are singletons. The sequence was collected from an adult with Crohn's disease. What was sequenced was ileal tissue. This chain links TRBV4-1 with TRBJ2-4; TRBD1 is a possible D gene (6 bases). CDR3 bases: TGCGCCAGCAGGGATAGGGACAAAGTGTTAAACATTCAGTACTTC. It is translated as CASRDRDKVLNIQYF.